This passage covers 10 T cell receptor beta chains from one sample sequenced in a study of regulatory T cells in long-lasting Graves disease. Time point denoted: persistent/refractory GD, antithyroid drugs over 5 years with positive TRAb. From RNA extracted from PBMCs, the TCR library was made. Through Arm-PCR of CDR3 regions and iRepertoire HTBI primers, TCR beta libraries were built. A single record per CDR3 protein comes from TCRdb applying MiXCR to the multiplex PCR reads. The repertoire includes some 420,000 distinct CDR3 sequences, around a fifth of them detected once, and about an eighth sits in the top ten. Sequences were derived from peripheral blood mononuclear cells (PBMCs), sampled when the disease was refractory, from a patient treated with antithyroid drugs. These receptors all come from a female donor with Graves disease.

V is TRBV20-1 and J is TRBJ1-2, with 8 bases that match TRBD1. The V and J ends lost 8 bases and 4 bases, in that order; junction bases with no gene match: 12. The V gene's germline CDR1 is DFQATT and CDR2 SNEGSKA (reference sequence). The CDR3 extends over 14 amino acids. The CDR3 nucleotides read TGCAGTCCGACTGTTACTCAGGGGGCCTATGGCTACACCTTC. This codes for CSPTVTQGAYGYTF.

This clonotype was found many times. The genes are TRBV24-1 and TRBJ2-5; TRBD1 matches at 10 bases. Unmatched junction bases numbered 4, after V lost 3 bases and J lost 4 bases. The CDR3 consists of 15 residues. Germline values: CDR1 KGHDR, CDR2 SFDVKD. The CDR3 region has the DNA TGTGCCACCAGTGATCCGACAGGGGGCATAGAGACCCAGTACTTC. This sequence encodes CATSDPTGGIETQYF.

The CDR3 reads CAIGLRGGFPNTEAFF. The CDR3 coding sequence is TGTGCCATCGGGCTAAGGGGGGGGTTTCCGAACACTGAAGCTTTCTTT. This rearrangement joins TRBV10-3 to TRBJ1-1; D possibly corresponds to TRBD1 (6 bases). In germline, CDR1 is ENHRY, CDR2 SYGVKD. The CDR3 consists of 16 residues. The V and J ends lost 8 bases and 1 base respectively, with 20 bases between them.

The table lists this clonotype with many counts. CDR3 protein: CASSRTGNYGYTF. The CDR3 DNA sequence: TGTGCCAGCAGTCGGACAGGGAACTATGGCTACACCTTC. This rearrangement joins TRBV6-1 to TRBJ1-2; 8 bases align to TRBD1. CDR1 is MNHNS and CDR2 is SASEGT in the germline V gene. J lost 2 bases, V lost 5 bases, and 1 base had no gene match. The CDR3 totals 13 residues.

This clonotype was recorded many times. The CDR3, as DNA: TGTGCCAGCAGTTCAGGAGGACAGGAAGCTTTCTTT. It is translated as CASSSGGQEAFF. The chain carries TRBV12-3 or TRBV12-4 and TRBJ1-1; D might be TRBD1 (6 bases). V lost 4 bases, J lost 8 bases, and 11 bases lay in between. The CDR3 covers 12 residues.

This clonotype occurred many times. The V gene is TRBV28, the J gene TRBJ1-2; a weak D match, TRBD1 (5 bases). This CDR3 has 13 amino acids. The ends were cut back, 4 bases at V and 6 bases at J, with 12 bases in the middle. The germline gives CDR1 MDHEN, CDR2 SYDVKM. The CDR3 DNA sequence: TGTGCCAGCAGTTCCGGGACTAGGCATGGCTACACCTTC. This translates into CASSSGTRHGYTF.

This clonotype was seen many times. The chain's CDR3 is CASTNEMNTEAFF. The CDR3 DNA reads as TGTGCCAGCACTAATGAGATGAACACTGAAGCTTTCTTT. The chain employs TRBV6-1 and TRBJ1-1; D remains ambiguous. The V and J ends lost 7 bases and 0 bases respectively, with 9 bases between them. CDR1 is MNHNS and CDR2 is SASEGT in the germline V gene. CDR3 length: 13 residues.

There are a few counts of this clonotype. The rearrangement uses TRBV18 and TRBJ1-1, with D possibly TRBD1 on 5 matching bases. The CDR3 contains 14 residues. Germline-derived CDR1 and CDR2 are KGHSH and LQKENI. V was trimmed by 5 bases and J by 1 base, leaving 11 bases between them. CDR3 sequence (DNA): TGTGCCAGCTCAGTGGGACTTACGAACACTGAAGCTTTCTTT. Translated, it gives CASSVGLTNTEAFF.

This chain connects TRBV6-9 to TRBJ2-7; D unresolved. Germline V lookup: CDR1 MNHGY, CDR2 SVAAGI. The CDR3 consists of 13 residues. V was trimmed by 3 bases and J by 5 bases, leaving 11 bases between them. CDR3 amino acids: CASSYLTSDEQYF. The CDR3 DNA reads as TGTGCCAGCAGTTACCTTACCAGCGACGAGCAGTACTTC.

Of note for this clonotype: A read error may be the cause here, since a much bigger clone is one base away. The V and J genes are TRBV27 and TRBJ1-4; the D gene is possibly TRBD1 (6 bases). CDR1 and CDR2 (germline): MNHEY, SMNVEV (reference sequence). CDR3 length: 15 residues. CDR3 sequence reads: CAGSRGTHLNEKLFF. CDR3 DNA: TGTGCCGGCAGCCGTGGGACACACCTGAATGAAAAACTGTTTTTT.